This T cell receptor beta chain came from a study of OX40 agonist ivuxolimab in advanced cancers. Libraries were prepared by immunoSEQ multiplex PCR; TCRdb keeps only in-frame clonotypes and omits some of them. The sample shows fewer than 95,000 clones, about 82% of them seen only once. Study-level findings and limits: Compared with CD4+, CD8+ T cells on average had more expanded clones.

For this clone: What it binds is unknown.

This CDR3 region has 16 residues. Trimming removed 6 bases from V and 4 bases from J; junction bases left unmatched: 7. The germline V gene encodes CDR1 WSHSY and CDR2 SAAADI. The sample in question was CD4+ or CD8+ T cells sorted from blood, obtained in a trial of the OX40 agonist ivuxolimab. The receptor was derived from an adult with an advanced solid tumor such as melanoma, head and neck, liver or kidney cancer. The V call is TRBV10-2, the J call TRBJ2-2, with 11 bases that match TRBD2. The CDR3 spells CASRGGTSGPTGELFF. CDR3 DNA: TGCGCCAGCAGAGGGGGGACTAGCGGTCCCACCGGGGAGCTGTTTTTT.